The T cell receptor beta chain described here comes from a study of blood T cell repertoires in COVID-19. In the source study's methods: Reference gene primer amplification gave estimated nucleated cell counts. Measured with immunoSEQ multiplex PCR; TCRdb has only the in-frame clones, and not every one. Clone size and the V and J calls come from that table; the DNA yielded D and trimming. The sample records 30,000 or so clones, almost 85% being singletons. Germline CDR1 and CDR2: LNHNV and YYDKDF (reference sequence). The CDR3 has 15 amino acids. The V gene lost 0 bases and the J gene lost 0 bases, with 6 bases spanning the gap.

The sequence came from a man older than 75 with active COVID-19. The source material was peripheral blood. The chain joins TRBV15 to TRBJ1-3; D remains ambiguous. CDR3 sequence reads: CATSREAYSGNTIYF. The CDR3 DNA reads as TGTGCCACCAGCAGAGAAGCGTACTCTGGAAACACCATATATTTT.